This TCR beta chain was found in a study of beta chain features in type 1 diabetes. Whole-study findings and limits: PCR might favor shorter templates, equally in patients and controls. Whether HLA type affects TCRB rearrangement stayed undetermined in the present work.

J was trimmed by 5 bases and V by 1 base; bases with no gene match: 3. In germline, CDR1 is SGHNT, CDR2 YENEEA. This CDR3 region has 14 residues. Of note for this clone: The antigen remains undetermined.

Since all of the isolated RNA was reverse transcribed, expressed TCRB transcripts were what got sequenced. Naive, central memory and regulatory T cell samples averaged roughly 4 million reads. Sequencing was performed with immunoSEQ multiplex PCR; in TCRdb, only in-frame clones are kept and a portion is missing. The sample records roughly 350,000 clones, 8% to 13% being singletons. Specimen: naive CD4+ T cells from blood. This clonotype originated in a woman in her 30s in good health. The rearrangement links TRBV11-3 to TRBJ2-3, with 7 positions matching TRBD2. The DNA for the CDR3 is TGTGCCAGCAGCTTAGGCGGGGGAGGAGATACGCAGTATTTT. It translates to CASSLGGGGDTQYF. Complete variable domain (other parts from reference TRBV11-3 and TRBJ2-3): EAGVVQSPRYKIIEKKQPVAFWCNPISGHNTLYWYLQNLGQGPELLIRYENEEAVDDSQLPKDRFSAERLKGVDSTLKIQPAELGDSAVYLCASSLGGGGDTQYFGPGTRLTVL.